This T cell receptor beta chain comes out of a study of technical replicates of blood from a few donors. Measured with immunoSEQ multiplex PCR; TCRdb has only the in-frame clones, and not every one. The sample yields over 70,000 clones, just over 95% seen once. The length of the CDR3 is 14 residues. The V gene end was trimmed by 2 bases and the J gene end by 7 bases; junction bases not matched to a gene: 5. Germline assignment: CDR1 MDHEN and CDR2 SYDVKM. The chain links TRBV28 to TRBJ2-1; 7 bases are shared with TRBD1. The receptor's source is a human donor in good health. The sequenced sample was T cells isolated from PBMCs. CDR3 protein: CASSLRDRRNEQFF. CDR3 sequence (DNA): TGTGCCAGCAGTTTACGGGACAGAAGAAATGAGCAGTTCTTC.